The clone carrying this T cell receptor beta chain has a handful of counts. Its target is unknown. The sample originates from a study of PD-1 blockade in classical Hodgkin lymphoma. The study, taken as a whole, reports: Relative to healthy donors, newly diagnosed patients reportedly had lower baseline TCR diversity, which was reported as lower still in relapsed/refractory patients.

Time point denoted: cycle 4 day 1 (C4D1), after more than 5 weeks of nivolumab. All trial patients relapsed after autologous stem cell transplantation. Patients had relapsed/refractory classical Hodgkin lymphoma with complete response, partial response or progressive disease as best response. In germline, CDR1 is SGHRS, CDR2 YFSETQ. Trimming took 2 bases from V and 4 from J, leaving 19 bases between them. The CDR3 length is 18 residues. The protocol was immunoSEQ multiplex PCR, while the TCRdb copy is restricted to in-frame clones and leaves out a portion. There are tens of thousands of clones in the sample; approximately 80% occur only once, and less than 20% lies in the top ten.

The chain combines TRBV5-1 with TRBJ2-6; weak D call: TRBD2 (6 bases). Sequenced here: peripheral blood mononuclear cells (PBMCs), sampled before the fourth cycle of nivolumab. The receptor was derived from a human donor with classical Hodgkin lymphoma. In DNA form, the CDR3 reads TGCGCCAGCAGCTTCCCGAGACTAGTACTGTCCGGGGCCAACGTCCTGACTTTC. Translated: CASSFPRLVLSGANVLTF.